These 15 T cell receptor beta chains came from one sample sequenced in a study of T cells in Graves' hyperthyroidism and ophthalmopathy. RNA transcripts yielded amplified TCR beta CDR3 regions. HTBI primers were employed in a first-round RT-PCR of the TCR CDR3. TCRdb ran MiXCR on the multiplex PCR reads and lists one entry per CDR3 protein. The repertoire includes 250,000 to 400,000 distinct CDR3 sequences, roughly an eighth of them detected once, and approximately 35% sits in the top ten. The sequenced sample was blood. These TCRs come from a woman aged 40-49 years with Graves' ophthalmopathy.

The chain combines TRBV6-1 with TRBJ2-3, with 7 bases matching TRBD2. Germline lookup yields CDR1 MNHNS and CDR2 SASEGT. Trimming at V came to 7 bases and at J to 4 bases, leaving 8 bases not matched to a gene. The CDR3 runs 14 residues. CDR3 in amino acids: CASKMAGAPDTQYF. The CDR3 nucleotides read TGTGCCAGCAAAATGGCGGGAGCCCCAGATACGCAGTATTTT.

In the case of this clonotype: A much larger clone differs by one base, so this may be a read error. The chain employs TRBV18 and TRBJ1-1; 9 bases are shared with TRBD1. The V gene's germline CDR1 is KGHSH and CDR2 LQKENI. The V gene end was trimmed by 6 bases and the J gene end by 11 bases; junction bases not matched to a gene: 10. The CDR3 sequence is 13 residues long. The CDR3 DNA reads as TGTGCCAGCTCGTCCGGGACAGGGTGCAATGCTTTCTTT. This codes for CASSSGTGCNAFF.

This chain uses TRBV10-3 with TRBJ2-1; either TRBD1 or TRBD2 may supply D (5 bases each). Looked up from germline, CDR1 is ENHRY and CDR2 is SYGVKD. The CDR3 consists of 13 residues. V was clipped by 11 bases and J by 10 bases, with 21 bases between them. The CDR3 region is CALRGTDAREQFF. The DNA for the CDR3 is TGTGCCCTCCGAGGGACGGATGCCCGAGAGCAGTTCTTC.

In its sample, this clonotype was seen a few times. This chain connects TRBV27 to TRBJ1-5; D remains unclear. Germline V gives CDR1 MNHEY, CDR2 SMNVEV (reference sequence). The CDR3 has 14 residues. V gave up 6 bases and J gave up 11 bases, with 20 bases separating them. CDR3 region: CASRLEGGVGSQHF. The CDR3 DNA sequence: TGTGCCAGCAGACTAGAGGGTGGCGTAGGGTCCCAGCATTTT.

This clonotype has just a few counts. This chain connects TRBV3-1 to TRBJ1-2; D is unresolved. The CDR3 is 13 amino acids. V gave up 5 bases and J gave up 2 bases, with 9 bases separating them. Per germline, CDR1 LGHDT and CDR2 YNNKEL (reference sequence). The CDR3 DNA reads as TGTGCCAGCAGCTCTAATAACAACTATGGCTACACCTTC. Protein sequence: CASSSNNNYGYTF.

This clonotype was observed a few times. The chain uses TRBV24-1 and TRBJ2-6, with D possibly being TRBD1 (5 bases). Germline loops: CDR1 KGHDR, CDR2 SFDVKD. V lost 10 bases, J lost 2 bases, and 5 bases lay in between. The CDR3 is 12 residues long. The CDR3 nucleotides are TGTGCCACAGGGGCTGGGGCCAACGTCCTGACTTTC. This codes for CATGAGANVLTF.

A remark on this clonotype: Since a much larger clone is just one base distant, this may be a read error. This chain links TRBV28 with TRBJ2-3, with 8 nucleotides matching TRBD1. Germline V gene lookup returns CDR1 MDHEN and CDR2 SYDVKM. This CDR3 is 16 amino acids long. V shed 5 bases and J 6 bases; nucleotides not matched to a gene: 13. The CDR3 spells CASSGGRGRRGDTQYF. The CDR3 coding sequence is TGTGCCAGCAGTGGGGGCAGGGGGCGCCGTGGGGATACGCAGTATTTT.

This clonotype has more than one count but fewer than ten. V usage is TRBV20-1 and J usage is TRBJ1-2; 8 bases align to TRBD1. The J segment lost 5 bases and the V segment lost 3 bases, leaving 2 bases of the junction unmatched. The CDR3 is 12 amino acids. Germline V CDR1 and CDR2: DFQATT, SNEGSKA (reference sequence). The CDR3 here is CSASGQGYGYTF. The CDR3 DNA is TGCAGTGCTAGTGGACAGGGTTATGGCTACACCTTC.

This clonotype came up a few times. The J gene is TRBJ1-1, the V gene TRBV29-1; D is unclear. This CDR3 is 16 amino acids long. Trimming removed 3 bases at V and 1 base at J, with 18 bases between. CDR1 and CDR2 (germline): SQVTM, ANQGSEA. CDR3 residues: CSVDIPLRHQNTEAFF. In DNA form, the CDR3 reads TGCAGCGTTGACATCCCTCTGAGGCATCAGAACACTGAAGCTTTCTTT.

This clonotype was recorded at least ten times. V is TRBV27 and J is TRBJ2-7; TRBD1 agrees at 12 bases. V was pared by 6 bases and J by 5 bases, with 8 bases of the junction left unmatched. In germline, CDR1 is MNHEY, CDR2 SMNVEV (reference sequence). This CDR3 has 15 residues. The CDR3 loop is CASSPGTGGSDEQYF. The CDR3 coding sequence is TGTGCCAGCAGCCCCGGGACAGGGGGCTCTGACGAGCAGTACTTC.

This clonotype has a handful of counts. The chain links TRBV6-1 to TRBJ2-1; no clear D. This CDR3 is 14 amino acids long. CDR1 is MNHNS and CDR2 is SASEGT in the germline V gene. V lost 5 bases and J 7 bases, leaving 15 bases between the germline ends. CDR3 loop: CASSPMGSGNEQFF. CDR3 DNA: TGTGCCAGCAGTCCCATGGGCAGTGGTAATGAGCAGTTCTTC.

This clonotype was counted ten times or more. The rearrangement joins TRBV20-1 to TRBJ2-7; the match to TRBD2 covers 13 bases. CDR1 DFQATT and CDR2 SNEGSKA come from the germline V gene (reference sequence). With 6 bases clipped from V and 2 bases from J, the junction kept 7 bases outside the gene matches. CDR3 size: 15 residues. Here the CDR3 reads CSAYGLAGAPYEQYF. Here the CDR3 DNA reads TGCAGTGCCTATGGACTAGCGGGAGCCCCCTACGAGCAGTACTTC.

CDR3 amino acids: CASSGNEQFF. The CDR3 DNA reads as TGTGCCAGTAGTGGTAATGAGCAGTTCTTC. The chain recombines TRBV19 with TRBJ2-1; D is uncertain. Germline CDR1 LNHDA, CDR2 SQIVND (reference sequence). This CDR3 contains 10 residues. Trimming removed 5 bases at V and 7 bases at J, with 3 bases between. Together with reference TRBV19 and TRBJ2-1, the CDR3 gives the full variable domain: DGGITQSPKYLFRKEGQNVTLSCEQNLNHDAMYWYRQDPGQGLRLIYYSQIVNDFQKGDIAEGYSVSREKKESFPLTVTSAQKNPTAFYLCASSGNEQFFGPGTRLTVL.

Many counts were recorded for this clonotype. CDR3 DNA: TGTGCCAGCAGTTTCAGGACTAGCGGGTACCCCTACAATGAGCAGTTCTTC. Its translation is CASSFRTSGYPYNEQFF. The genes are TRBV28 and TRBJ2-1, with TRBD2 matching over 11 bases. CDR3 length equals 17 residues. CDR1 and CDR2 (germline): MDHEN, SYDVKM. The V segment lost 3 bases and the J segment 2 bases; nucleotides outside the gene matches: 6.

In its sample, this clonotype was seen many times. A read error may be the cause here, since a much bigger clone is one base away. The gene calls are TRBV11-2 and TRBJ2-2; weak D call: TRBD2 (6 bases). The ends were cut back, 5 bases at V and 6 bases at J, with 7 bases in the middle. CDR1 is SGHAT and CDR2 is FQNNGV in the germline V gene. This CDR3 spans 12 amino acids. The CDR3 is CASSRGSGELFF. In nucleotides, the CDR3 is TGTGCCAGCAGCCGGGGGTCCGGGGAGCTGTTTTTT.